Shown below are 8 T cell receptor beta chains from a single sample sequenced in a study of graft-versus-host responses after intestinal transplantation. These receptors' antigens are unknown. The assay was immunoSEQ multiplex PCR, and TCRdb's table has in-frame clones only and misses some. The data show more than 100,000 clones, with around 93% seen just once and roughly 0.12% held by the top ten. Sequenced material: unstimulated CD4+ T cells sorted from spleen or lymph node cells, taken before intestinal transplant. The receptors derive from a human donor who received an intestinal transplant.

The chain couples TRBV28 to TRBJ1-1; unclear D gene. Trimming took 8 bases from V and 3 from J, leaving 10 bases between them. Germline V lookup: CDR1 MDHEN, CDR2 SYDVKM. The length of the CDR3 is 12 residues. CDR3 bases: TGTGCCAGCCTAGACATCGACACTGAAGCTTTCTTT. Translated, it gives CASLDIDTEAFF.

J is TRBJ2-7 and V is TRBV2; D may be TRBD2 (5 bases). There are 13 residues in the CDR3. The V and J ends lost 4 bases and 2 bases respectively, with 9 bases between them. Germline V lookup: CDR1 SNHLY, CDR2 FYNNEI. The DNA of the CDR3 is TGTGCCAGCAGTGGTGAGGGAGCCTACGAGCAGTACTTC. Its protein is CASSGEGAYEQYF.

The J gene is TRBJ2-2, the V gene TRBV10-1, with no clear D. The CDR3 has 13 residues. Trimming left V 3 bases short and J 2 bases short, with 4 bases between. Germline lookup yields CDR1 WNHNN and CDR2 SYGVQD (reference sequence). CDR3 sequence (DNA): TGCGCCAGCAGTGATATAAACACCGGGGAGCTGTTTTTT. Translation gives CASSDINTGELFF.

V and J are TRBV7-8 and TRBJ1-5, with unresolved D. CDR1 is SGHVS and CDR2 is FQNEAQ in the germline V gene. Between the trimmed V and J ends, which lost 5 bases and 4 bases, there was a span of 15 bases. The CDR3 covers 15 residues. CDR3 amino acids: CASSLRATGNQPQHF. For the CDR3, the DNA is TGTGCCAGCAGCCTAAGAGCGACGGGAAATCAGCCCCAGCATTTT.

As DNA, the CDR3 is TGCGCCAGCAGCTTGGTGGGGCGGAGCTCTGGGGCCAACGTCCTGACTTTC. Translated: CASSLVGRSSGANVLTF. The chain couples TRBV5-1 to TRBJ2-6, with D possibly matching TRBD1 (5 bases). V lost 0 bases and J lost 0, with 10 bases in between. This CDR3 region has 17 residues. CDR1 and CDR2 (germline): SGHRS, YFSETQ.

J is TRBJ2-1 and V is TRBV5-4; TRBD1 agrees at 8 bases. There are 14 residues in the CDR3. Trimming at V came to 4 bases and at J to 10 bases, leaving 10 bases not matched to a gene. CDR1 is SGHNT, CDR2 YYREEE, per germline (reference sequence). The CDR3 region has the DNA TGTGCCAGCAGCACCCGGACAGGGCAGCTCGAGCAGTTCTTC. Translating gives CASSTRTGQLEQFF.

The chain joins TRBV5-1 to TRBJ1-2; D is perhaps TRBD1 (5 bases). The V end was cut by 4 bases, the J end by 3 bases, with 19 bases between. Germline CDR1 SGHRS, CDR2 YFSETQ. This CDR3 has 16 amino acids. In DNA, the CDR3 is TGCGCCAGCAGCCGGGAGGTGGGCAGGGTAGACTATGGCTACACCTTC. It encodes CASSREVGRVDYGYTF.

This chain joins TRBV2 and TRBJ2-3; D is undetermined. Germline CDR1 reads SNHLY; CDR2 reads FYNNEI. The ends were cut back, 5 bases at V and 8 bases at J, with 11 bases in the middle. This CDR3 region has 12 residues. CDR3 protein: CASSHIRSTQYF. The CDR3 region has the DNA TGTGCCAGCAGTCATATCAGAAGTACGCAGTATTTT.